Described below is a single TCR beta chain sequence and its context. The V gene's germline CDR1 is SGHTS and CDR2 YDEGEE. V was trimmed by 1 base and J by 0 bases, leaving 11 bases between them. This CDR3 region has 16 residues. This sample is part of a study of blood T cell repertoires in COVID-19. Produced via immunoSEQ multiplex PCR; TCRdb's table is partial and in-frame only. The sample consists of fewer than 150,000 clones, roughly 70% of them appearing once. The clonotype originates from a human donor with acute or convalescent COVID-19. The donor label of this sample is uncertain. Material for sequencing was peripheral blood. This chain uses TRBV5-8 with TRBJ2-4, with D perhaps TRBD1 (5 bases). The CDR3 here is CASSLFQGIAKNIQYF. In DNA, the CDR3 is TGTGCCAGCAGCTTGTTTCAGGGTATAGCCAAAAACATTCAGTACTTC. Together with reference TRBV5-8 and TRBJ2-4, the CDR3 gives the full variable domain: EAGVTQSPTHLIKTRGQQATLRCSPISGHTSVYWYQQALGLGLQFLLWYDEGEERNRGNFPPRFSGRQFPNYSSELNVNALELEDSALYLCASSLFQGIAKNIQYFGAGTRLSVL.